This T cell receptor beta chain is from a study of T cell changes during pregnancy in multiple sclerosis. Trimming stripped 5 bases from V and 6 bases from J, with 11 bases between. The germline gives CDR1 MNHNS, CDR2 SASEGT. The CDR3 has 13 amino acids. This table comes from immunoSEQ multiplex PCR, and its TCRdb copy is limited to in-frame clones, with some not included. The data contain 30,000 to 40,000 clones, about nine tenths of them singletons. V is TRBV6-1 and J is TRBJ2-1; the D is unclear. Sequenced material: CD4+ T cells from peripheral blood mononuclear cells, taken in the first trimester of pregnancy. The receptor's source is a female donor in good health, enrolled as a control in a pregnancy study. The CDR3, as DNA: TGTGCCAGCAGTTCGGAGTTGCCCAATGAGCAGTTCTTC. This codes for CASSSELPNEQFF.